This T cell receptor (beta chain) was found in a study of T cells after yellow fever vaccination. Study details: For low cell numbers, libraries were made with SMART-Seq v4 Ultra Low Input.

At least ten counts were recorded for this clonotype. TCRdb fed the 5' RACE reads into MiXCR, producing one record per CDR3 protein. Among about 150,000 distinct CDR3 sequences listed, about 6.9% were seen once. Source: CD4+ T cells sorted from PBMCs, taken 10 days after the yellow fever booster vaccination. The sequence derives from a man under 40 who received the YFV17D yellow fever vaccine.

CDR3 DNA sequence: TGTGCCAGCAGCTCCTTCAGGGGGCGGGCGCATCACAATGAGCAGTTCTTC. This sequence encodes CASSSFRGRAHHNEQFF. The J gene is TRBJ2-1, the V gene TRBV12-3 or TRBV12-4; 8 bases line up with TRBD1. The V segment lost 6 bases and the J segment 5 bases; nucleotides outside the gene matches: 15. The CDR3 consists of 17 residues.